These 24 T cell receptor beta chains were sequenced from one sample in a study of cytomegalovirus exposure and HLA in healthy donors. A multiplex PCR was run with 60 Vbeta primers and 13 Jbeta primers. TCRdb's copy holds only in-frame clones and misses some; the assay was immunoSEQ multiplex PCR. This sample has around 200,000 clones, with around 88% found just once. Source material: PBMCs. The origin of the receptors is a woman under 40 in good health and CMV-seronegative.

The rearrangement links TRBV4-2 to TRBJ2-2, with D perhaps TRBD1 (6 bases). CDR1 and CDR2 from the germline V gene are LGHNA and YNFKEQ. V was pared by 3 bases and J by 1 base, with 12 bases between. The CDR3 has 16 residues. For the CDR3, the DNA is TGTGCCAGCAGCCAGATGGACAGAGGGAACACCGGGGAGCTGTTTTTT. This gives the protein CASSQMDRGNTGELFF.

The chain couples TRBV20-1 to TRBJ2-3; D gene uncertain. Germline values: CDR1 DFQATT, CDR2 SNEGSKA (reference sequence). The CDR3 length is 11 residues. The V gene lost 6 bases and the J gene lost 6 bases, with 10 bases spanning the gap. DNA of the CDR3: TGCAGTGCCGCGAGTCGGGATACGCAGTATTTT. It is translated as CSAASRDTQYF.

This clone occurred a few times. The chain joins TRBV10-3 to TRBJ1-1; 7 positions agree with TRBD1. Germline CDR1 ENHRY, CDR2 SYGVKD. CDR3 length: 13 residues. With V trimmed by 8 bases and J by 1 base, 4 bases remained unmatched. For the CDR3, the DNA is TGTGCCATCGGACAGGAGCCGAACACTGAAGCTTTCTTT. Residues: CAIGQEPNTEAFF.

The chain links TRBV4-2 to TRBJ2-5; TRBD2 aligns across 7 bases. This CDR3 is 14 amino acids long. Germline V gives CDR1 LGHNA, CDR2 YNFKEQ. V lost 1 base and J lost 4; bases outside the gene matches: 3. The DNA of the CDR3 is TGTGCCAGCAGCCAAGCGGGAGGCGGAGAGACCCAGTACTTC. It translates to CASSQAGGGETQYF.

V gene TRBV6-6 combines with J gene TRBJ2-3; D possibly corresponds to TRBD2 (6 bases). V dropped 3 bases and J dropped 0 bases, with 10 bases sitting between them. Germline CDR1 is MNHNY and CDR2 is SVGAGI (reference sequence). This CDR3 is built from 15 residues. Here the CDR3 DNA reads TGTGCCAGCAGTTATGGGGGGATCAGCACAGATACGCAGTATTTT. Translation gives CASSYGGISTDTQYF.

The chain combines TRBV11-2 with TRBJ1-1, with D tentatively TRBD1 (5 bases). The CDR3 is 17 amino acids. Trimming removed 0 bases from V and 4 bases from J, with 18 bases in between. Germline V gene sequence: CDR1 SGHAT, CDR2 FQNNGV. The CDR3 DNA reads TGTGCCAGCAGCTTAGATAGGGGCGGAGGGAGGGGCACTGAAGCTTTCTTT. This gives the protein CASSLDRGGGRGTEAFF.

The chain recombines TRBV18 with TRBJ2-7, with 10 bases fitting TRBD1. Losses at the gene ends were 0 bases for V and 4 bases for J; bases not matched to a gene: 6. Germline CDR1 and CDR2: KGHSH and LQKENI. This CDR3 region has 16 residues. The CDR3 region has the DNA TGTGCCAGCTCACCACCCACGGGACAGGGGAATTACGAGCAGTACTTC. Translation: CASSPPTGQGNYEQYF.

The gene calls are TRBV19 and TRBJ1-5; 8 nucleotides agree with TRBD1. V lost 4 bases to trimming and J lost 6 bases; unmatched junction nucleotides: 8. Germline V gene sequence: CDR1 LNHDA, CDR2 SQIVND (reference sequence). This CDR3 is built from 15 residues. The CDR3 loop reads CASSTSQGAGQPQHF. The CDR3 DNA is TGTGCCAGTAGTACCTCCCAGGGGGCAGGTCAGCCCCAGCATTTT.

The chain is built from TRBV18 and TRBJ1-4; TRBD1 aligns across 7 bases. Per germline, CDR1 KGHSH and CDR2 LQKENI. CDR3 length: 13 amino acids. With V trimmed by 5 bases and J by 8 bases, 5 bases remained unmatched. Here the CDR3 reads CASSTRDSEKLFF. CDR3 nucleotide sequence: TGTGCCAGCTCAACCCGGGACAGCGAAAAACTGTTTTTT.

CDR3 bases: TGCGCCAGCAGCTTGGAGGCTAGCGGGGGGGGCACAGATACGCAGTATTTT. It codes for CASSLEASGGGTDTQYF. The chain carries TRBV5-1 and TRBJ2-3; 12 nucleotides match TRBD2. The germline gives CDR1 SGHRS, CDR2 YFSETQ. The CDR3 extends over 17 amino acids. Trimming took 0 bases from V and 1 from J; bases not matched to a gene: 3.

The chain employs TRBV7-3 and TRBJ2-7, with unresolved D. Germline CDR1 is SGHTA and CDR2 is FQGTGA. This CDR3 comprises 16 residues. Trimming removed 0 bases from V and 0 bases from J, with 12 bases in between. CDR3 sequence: CASSLTLRYTSYEQYF. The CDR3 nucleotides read TGTGCCAGCAGCTTAACCCTGCGGTATACCTCCTACGAGCAGTACTTC.

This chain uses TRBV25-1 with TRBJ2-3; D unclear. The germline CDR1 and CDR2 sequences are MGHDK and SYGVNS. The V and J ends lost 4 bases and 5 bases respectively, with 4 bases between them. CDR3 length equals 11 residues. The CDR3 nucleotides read TGTGCCAGCAGTGGGAGAGATACGCAGTATTTT. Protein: CASSGRDTQYF.

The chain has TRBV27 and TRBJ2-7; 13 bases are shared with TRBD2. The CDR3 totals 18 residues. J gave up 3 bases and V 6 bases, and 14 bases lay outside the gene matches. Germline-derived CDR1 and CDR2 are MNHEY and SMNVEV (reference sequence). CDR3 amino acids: CASRRNLEGLAGFYEQYF. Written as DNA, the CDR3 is TGTGCCAGCAGGAGGAATCTAGAGGGACTAGCGGGATTCTACGAGCAGTACTTC.

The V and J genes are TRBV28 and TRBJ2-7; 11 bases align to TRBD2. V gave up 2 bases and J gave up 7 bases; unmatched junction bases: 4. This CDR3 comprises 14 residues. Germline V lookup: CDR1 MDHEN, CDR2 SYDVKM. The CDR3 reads CASSLGSGRGEQYF. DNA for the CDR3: TGTGCCAGCAGTTTAGGTAGCGGGAGGGGAGAGCAGTACTTC.

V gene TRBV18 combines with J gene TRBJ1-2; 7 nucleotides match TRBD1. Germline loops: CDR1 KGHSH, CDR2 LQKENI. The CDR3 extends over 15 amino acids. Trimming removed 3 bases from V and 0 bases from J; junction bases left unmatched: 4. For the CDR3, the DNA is TGTGCCAGCTCACCCTCAGGGGGAGCTAACTATGGCTACACCTTC. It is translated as CASSPSGGANYGYTF.

The CDR3 protein is CASSLGADTEAFF. The CDR3 DNA is TGTGCCAGCAGTTTAGGCGCGGACACTGAAGCTTTCTTT. The chain carries TRBV27 and TRBJ1-1; D remains ambiguous. The CDR3 is 13 amino acids. CDR1 and CDR2 from the germline V gene are MNHEY and SMNVEV (reference sequence). Trimming removed 2 bases from V and 3 bases from J, with 7 bases in between.

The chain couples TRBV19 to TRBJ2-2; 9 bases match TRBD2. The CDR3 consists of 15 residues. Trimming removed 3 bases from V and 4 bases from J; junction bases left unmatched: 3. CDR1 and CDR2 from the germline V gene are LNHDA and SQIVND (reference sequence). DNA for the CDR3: TGTGCCAGTAGTATGGGCGGGAGGGTCACCGGGGAGCTGTTTTTT. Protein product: CASSMGGRVTGELFF. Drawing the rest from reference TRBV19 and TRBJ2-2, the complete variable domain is DGGITQSPKYLFRKEGQNVTLSCEQNLNHDAMYWYRQDPGQGLRLIYYSQIVNDFQKGDIAEGYSVSREKKESFPLTVTSAQKNPTAFYLCASSMGGRVTGELFFGEGSRLTVL.

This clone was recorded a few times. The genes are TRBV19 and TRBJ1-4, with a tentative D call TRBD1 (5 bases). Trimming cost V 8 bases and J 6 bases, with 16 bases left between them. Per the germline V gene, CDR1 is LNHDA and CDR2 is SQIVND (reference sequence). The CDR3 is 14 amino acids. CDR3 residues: CASSQEMGYEKLFF. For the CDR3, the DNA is TGTGCCAGTTCACAGGAGATGGGTTATGAAAAACTGTTTTTT.

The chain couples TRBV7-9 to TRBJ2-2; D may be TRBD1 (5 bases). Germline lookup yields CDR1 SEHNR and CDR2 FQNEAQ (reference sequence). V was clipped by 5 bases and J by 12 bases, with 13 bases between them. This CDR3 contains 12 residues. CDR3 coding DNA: TGTGCCAGCAGCGTACAGGTTCTAAAGCTGTTTTTT. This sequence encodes CASSVQVLKLFF.

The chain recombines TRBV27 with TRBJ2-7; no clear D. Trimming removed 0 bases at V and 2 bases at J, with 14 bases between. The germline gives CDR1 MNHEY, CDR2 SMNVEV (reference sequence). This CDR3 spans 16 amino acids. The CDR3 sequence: CASSLSAGSNTYEQYF. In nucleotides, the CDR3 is TGTGCCAGCAGTTTATCTGCAGGCTCCAACACCTACGAGCAGTACTTC.

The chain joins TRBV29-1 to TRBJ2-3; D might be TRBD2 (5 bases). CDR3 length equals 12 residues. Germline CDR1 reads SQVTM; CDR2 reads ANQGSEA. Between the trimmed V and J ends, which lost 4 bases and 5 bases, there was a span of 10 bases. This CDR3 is CSVGPGGDTQYF. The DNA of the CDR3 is TGCAGCGTTGGGCCTGGAGGAGATACGCAGTATTTT.

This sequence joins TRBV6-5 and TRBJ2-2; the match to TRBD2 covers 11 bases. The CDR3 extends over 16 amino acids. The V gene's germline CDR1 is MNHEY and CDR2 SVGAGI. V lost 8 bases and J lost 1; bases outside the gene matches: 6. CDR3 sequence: CASRLAGGRNTGELFF. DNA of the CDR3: TGTGCCAGCCGTTTAGCGGGGGGGCGGAACACCGGGGAGCTGTTTTTT.

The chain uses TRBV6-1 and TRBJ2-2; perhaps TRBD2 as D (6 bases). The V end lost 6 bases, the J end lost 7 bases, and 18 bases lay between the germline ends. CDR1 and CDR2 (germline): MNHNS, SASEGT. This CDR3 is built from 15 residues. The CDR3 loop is CASSFQVAEGGELFF. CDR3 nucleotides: TGTGCCAGCAGCTTTCAGGTCGCGGAGGGCGGGGAGCTGTTTTTT.

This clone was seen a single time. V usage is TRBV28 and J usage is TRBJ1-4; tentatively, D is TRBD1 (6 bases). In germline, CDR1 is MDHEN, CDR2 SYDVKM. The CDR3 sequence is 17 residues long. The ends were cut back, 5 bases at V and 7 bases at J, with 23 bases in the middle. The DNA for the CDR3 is TGTGCCAGCAGTCTCCTGTCCGGGACACAGCAGGGTGAAAAACTGTTTTTT. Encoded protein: CASSLLSGTQQGEKLFF.